The 6 T cell receptor beta chains below come from one sample, sequenced in a study of response to subunit inactivated influenza vaccine. TCRdb re-analysed the RT-PCR reads in MiXCR, keeping a single row per CDR3 protein. The repertoire holds a few hundred thousand distinct CDR3 sequences, with 13% to 15% as singletons. Sequenced material: PBMCs from blood, taken roughly 13 days after vaccination. These receptors were collected from a man in his forties or fifties who received an inactivated influenza vaccine.

The gene calls are TRBV7-9 and TRBJ1-1, with D maybe TRBD1 (6 bases). From germline, CDR1 is SEHNR and CDR2 FQNEAQ (reference sequence). The CDR3 runs 12 residues. The V and J ends lost 11 bases and 5 bases respectively, with 15 bases between them. CDR3 residues: CASRGAGTEAFF. In DNA form, the CDR3 reads TGTGCCTCTCGGGGGGCTGGGACTGAAGCTTTCTTT.

The CDR3 spells CASSSTGGLYEQYF. In nucleotides, the CDR3 is TGTGCCAGCAGTTCGACAGGGGGCCTCTACGAGCAGTACTTC. The chain employs TRBV12-3 or TRBV12-4 and TRBJ2-7; 10 bases match TRBD1. V was pared by 4 bases and J by 3 bases, with 3 bases of the junction left unmatched. CDR3 length: 14 amino acids.

The chain combines TRBV5-5 with TRBJ1-3; D gene ambiguous. This CDR3 contains 14 residues. Germline-derived CDR1 and CDR2 are SGHKS and YYEKEE (reference sequence). Trimming pared 5 bases from V and 0 bases from J, leaving 9 bases between. As DNA, the CDR3 is TGTGCCAGCAGGAAGCCGGCCTCTGGAAACACCATATATTTT. Translating it yields CASRKPASGNTIYF.

The chain recombines TRBV6-5 with TRBJ1-1, with D perhaps TRBD1 (6 bases). V lost 4 bases and J 6 bases, leaving 21 bases between the germline ends. Germline V gene sequence: CDR1 MNHEY, CDR2 SVGAGI. The CDR3 is 16 residues long. For the CDR3, the DNA is TGTGCCAGCAGTTCCCTCGCCCGGGGGCAATCCGCTGAAGCTTTCTTT. Residues: CASSSLARGQSAEAFF.

The V call is TRBV6-5, the J call TRBJ2-7; 7 bases fit TRBD1. The CDR3 runs to 11 residues. Germline CDR1 is MNHEY and CDR2 is SVGAGI. V shed 6 bases and J 7 bases; nucleotides not matched to a gene: 3. Here the CDR3 reads CASRTGLEQYF. As DNA, the CDR3 is TGTGCCAGCAGGACAGGGCTTGAGCAGTACTTC.

V gene TRBV2 combines with J gene TRBJ1-2; D uncertain. The CDR3 covers 14 residues. V was shortened by 2 bases and J by 5 bases, with 12 bases between the two germline ends. Germline lookup yields CDR1 SNHLY and CDR2 FYNNEI. CDR3 sequence: CASSEPSGAYGYTF. DNA of the CDR3: TGTGCCAGCAGTGAACCTTCTGGAGCTTATGGCTACACCTTC.